The 21 T cell receptor beta chains below come from one sample, sequenced in a study of glioma-infiltrating T cells after dendritic cell vaccination. The method was immunoSEQ multiplex PCR; TCRdb's version includes in-frame clones alone and lacks a portion of them. The repertoire consists of fewer than 110,000 clones, with roughly 81% occurring once and the leading ten covering about an eighth. The sequences come from blood, collected before dendritic cell vaccination. Receptors were obtained from a human donor with glioblastoma.

The chain has TRBV6-1 and TRBJ1-5, with 8 bases lining up with TRBD1. Germline assignment: CDR1 MNHNS and CDR2 SASEGT. The CDR3 extends over 15 amino acids. V was pared by 4 bases and J by 6 bases, with 8 bases of the junction left unmatched. In nucleotides, the CDR3 is TGTGCCAGCAGTGGATCGGGACAGGTGATTCAGCCCCAGCATTTT. Amino acid sequence: CASSGSGQVIQPQHF.

The sample holds a few counts of this clone. This chain connects TRBV2 to TRBJ2-7, with TRBD1 matching 8 bases. Germline CDR1 and CDR2: SNHLY and FYNNEI. Trimming cost V 1 base and J 3 bases; bases outside gene matches: 2. The CDR3 consists of 14 residues. In DNA form, the CDR3 reads TGTGCCAGCAGTGAAGGGACAGGGAACTACGAGCAGTACTTC. Protein sequence: CASSEGTGNYEQYF.

The J gene is TRBJ2-2, the V gene TRBV5-4, with 7 bases fitting TRBD1. V lost 4 bases to trimming and J lost 3 bases; unmatched junction nucleotides: 3. The CDR3 has 14 amino acids. CDR1 is SGHNT and CDR2 is YYREEE in the germline V gene (reference sequence). The CDR3 spells CASSMDRHTGELFF. The DNA for the CDR3 is TGTGCCAGCAGCATGGACAGGCACACCGGGGAGCTGTTTTTT.

V gene TRBV11-1 combines with J gene TRBJ1-6; D is possibly TRBD1 (5 bases). The CDR3 is 14 residues long. The V end lost 11 bases, the J end lost 7 bases, and 18 bases lay between the germline ends. The V gene's germline CDR1 is SGHAT and CDR2 FQDESV (reference sequence). Written as DNA, the CDR3 is TGTGCCTCCAAGCCCAGGGCGAGGAATTCACCCCTCCACTTT. Translating it yields CASKPRARNSPLHF.

The rearrangement uses TRBV5-1 and TRBJ2-2; D is unclear. The length of the CDR3 is 16 residues. Trimming pared 0 bases from V and 0 bases from J, leaving 9 bases between. Per the germline V gene, CDR1 is SGHRS and CDR2 is YFSETQ. The CDR3 region has the DNA TGCGCCAGCAGCTTGGATCAAGACTCGAACACCGGGGAGCTGTTTTTT. This encodes CASSLDQDSNTGELFF. Combining the CDR3 with reference TRBV5-1 and TRBJ2-2 gives the whole variable domain KAGVTQTPRYLIKTRGQQVTLSCSPISGHRSVSWYQQTPGQGLQFLFEYFSETQRNKGNFPGRFSGRQFSNSRSEMNVSTLELGDSALYLCASSLDQDSNTGELFFGEGSRLTVL.

In this sample, this clone turned up a few times. This sequence joins TRBV6-5 and TRBJ1-3; D is undetermined. Between the trimmed V and J ends, which lost 5 bases and 4 bases, there was a span of 9 bases. The CDR3 contains 13 residues. Germline V gives CDR1 MNHEY, CDR2 SVGAGI. The CDR3 DNA reads as TGTGCCAGCAGTCCCCGTGTGGGAAACACCATATATTTT. Protein sequence: CASSPRVGNTIYF.

The J gene is TRBJ1-2, the V gene TRBV10-3; 7 bases match TRBD1. The CDR3 extends over 16 amino acids. From germline, CDR1 is ENHRY and CDR2 SYGVKD. V trimming: 2 bases; J trimming: 1 base; junction bases outside the gene matches: 7. The CDR3 bases are TGTGCCATCAGTGAGGCCCTGGGACAGAGTAACTATGGCTACACCTTC. It codes for CAISEALGQSNYGYTF.

The sample holds a few counts of this clone. The V call is TRBV2, the J call TRBJ1-6; D is uncertain. CDR3 length equals 14 residues. Trimming took 1 base from V and 10 from J, leaving 11 bases between them. Looked up from germline, CDR1 is SNHLY and CDR2 is FYNNEI. DNA for the CDR3: TGTGCCAGCAGTGAAGAGCAGGCAATCTCACCCCTCCACTTT. This gives the protein CASSEEQAISPLHF.

The genes are TRBV27 and TRBJ2-5, with D perhaps TRBD2 (7 bases). Germline lookup yields CDR1 MNHEY and CDR2 SMNVEV (reference sequence). The V end was cut by 4 bases, the J end by 8 bases, with 17 bases between. This CDR3 has 14 residues. Here the CDR3 reads CASSSGRGRGTQYF. The CDR3 DNA reads TGTGCCAGCAGTTCTGGGAGGGGCAGGGGCACCCAGTACTTC.

This clone occurred once. V gene TRBV18 combines with J gene TRBJ2-7; possibly TRBD2 for D (5 bases). V lost 3 bases and J lost 1, with 13 bases in between. Germline lookup yields CDR1 KGHSH and CDR2 LQKENI. CDR3 length equals 15 residues. CDR3 nucleotides: TGTGCCAGCTCACCTGGGAGAACGAGTTCCTACGAGCAGTACTTC. It encodes CASSPGRTSSYEQYF.

This CDR3 reads CASRTELNTGELFF. DNA for the CDR3: TGTGCCAGCAGGACGGAACTAAACACCGGGGAGCTGTTTTTT. The rearrangement links TRBV6-6 to TRBJ2-2; D remains ambiguous. The V gene lost 6 bases and the J gene lost 2 bases, with 10 bases spanning the gap. The CDR3 covers 14 residues. From germline, CDR1 is MNHNY and CDR2 SVGAGI (reference sequence).

The genes are TRBV6-5 and TRBJ2-3, with D possibly matching TRBD2 (6 bases). Trimming took off 2 bases at V and 3 bases at J, with 9 bases between the two ends. Looked up from germline, CDR1 is MNHEY and CDR2 is SVGAGI. The CDR3 has 14 amino acids. CDR3 residues: CASSYPGLTDTQYF. The CDR3 DNA reads TGTGCCAGCAGTTACCCCGGACTAACAGATACGCAGTATTTT.

The CDR3 protein is CASSRTGSDEQYF. The DNA for the CDR3 is TGTGCCAGCAGCCGGACAGGGTCGGACGAGCAGTACTTC. The V and J genes are TRBV2 and TRBJ2-7; 8 positions agree with TRBD1. Per germline, CDR1 SNHLY and CDR2 FYNNEI. Unmatched junction bases numbered 6, after V lost 6 bases and J lost 5 bases. There are 13 residues in the CDR3.

In DNA, the CDR3 is TGTGCCAGCAGCGACAGACAGGGAGTTTATGGCTACACCTTC. It yields the protein CASSDRQGVYGYTF. The rearrangement uses TRBV11-3 and TRBJ1-2; 7 nucleotides line up with TRBD1. Germline V gene data show CDR1 as SGHNT and CDR2 as YENEEA. V shed 5 bases, J shed 5 bases, and the junction held 8 bases outside the gene matches. The CDR3 loop spans 14 amino acids.

This rearrangement joins TRBV5-1 to TRBJ2-2; the D gene is possibly TRBD1 (6 bases). Germline V gene lookup returns CDR1 SGHRS and CDR2 YFSETQ. The V end lost 4 bases, the J end lost 6 bases, and 25 bases lay between the germline ends. The CDR3 has 18 residues. The CDR3 sequence: CASSRRETGNILSGELFF. The DNA for the CDR3 is TGCGCCAGCAGCCGAAGAGAAACAGGGAATATCTTGTCCGGGGAGCTGTTTTTT.

The chain joins TRBV27 to TRBJ1-5; D not resolved. This CDR3 contains 13 residues. CDR1 and CDR2 from the germline V gene are MNHEY and SMNVEV (reference sequence). V dropped 2 bases and J dropped 0 bases, with 2 bases sitting between them. DNA of the CDR3: TGTGCCAGCAGTTTACTTAGCAATCAGCCCCAGCATTTT. This gives the protein CASSLLSNQPQHF.

Comment on this clone: An end of the junction differs from the germline gene, which may be a read error. Other nucleotide sequences from this sample produce the same CDR3. The chain couples TRBV18 to TRBJ1-2; 7 nucleotides match TRBD1. Germline V lookup: CDR1 KGHSH, CDR2 LQKENI. This CDR3 has 16 residues. CDR3 sequence: CASSQGQDLGFWGYTF. CDR3 in DNA: TGCGCCAGCTCACAGGGGCAGGACCTGGGCTTTTGGGGCTACACCTTC.

This clone occurred many times. CDR3 protein: CASSEGQGNSPLHF. DNA for the CDR3: TGTGCCAGCAGTGAAGGACAGGGAAATTCACCCCTCCACTTT. V is TRBV2 and J is TRBJ1-6; 7 bases match TRBD1. V was pared by 1 base and J by 7 bases, with 1 base of the junction left unmatched. The CDR3 has 14 amino acids. In germline, CDR1 is SNHLY, CDR2 FYNNEI.

This clone has only one observation. This chain connects TRBV29-1 to TRBJ1-1; D is ambiguous. CDR1 is SQVTM and CDR2 is ANQGSEA in the germline V gene. This CDR3 region has 13 residues. Trimming left V 4 bases short and J 1 base short, with 10 bases between. In DNA, the CDR3 is TGCAGCGTTGTGGTACAGACGAACACTGAAGCTTTCTTT. Its translation: CSVVVQTNTEAFF.

The chain recombines TRBV11-2 with TRBJ2-1; 7 bases map to TRBD2. This CDR3 comprises 11 residues. Trimming at V came to 6 bases and at J to 8 bases, leaving 1 base not matched to a gene. CDR1 and CDR2 (germline): SGHAT, FQNNGV. In DNA form, the CDR3 reads TGTGCCAGCAGGGGGGGGTATGAGCAGTTCTTC. Protein sequence: CASRGGYEQFF.

This rearrangement joins TRBV12-5 to TRBJ2-3; TRBD2 agrees at 10 bases. CDR1 is LGHNT and CDR2 is FRNRAP in the germline V gene. Trimming took 1 base from V and 5 from J; bases not matched to a gene: 6. The CDR3 has 16 amino acids. The CDR3 sequence: CASGLALAGVVDTQYF. The CDR3 region has the DNA TGTGCTAGTGGTTTGGCGCTAGCGGGGGTGGTAGATACGCAGTATTTT.